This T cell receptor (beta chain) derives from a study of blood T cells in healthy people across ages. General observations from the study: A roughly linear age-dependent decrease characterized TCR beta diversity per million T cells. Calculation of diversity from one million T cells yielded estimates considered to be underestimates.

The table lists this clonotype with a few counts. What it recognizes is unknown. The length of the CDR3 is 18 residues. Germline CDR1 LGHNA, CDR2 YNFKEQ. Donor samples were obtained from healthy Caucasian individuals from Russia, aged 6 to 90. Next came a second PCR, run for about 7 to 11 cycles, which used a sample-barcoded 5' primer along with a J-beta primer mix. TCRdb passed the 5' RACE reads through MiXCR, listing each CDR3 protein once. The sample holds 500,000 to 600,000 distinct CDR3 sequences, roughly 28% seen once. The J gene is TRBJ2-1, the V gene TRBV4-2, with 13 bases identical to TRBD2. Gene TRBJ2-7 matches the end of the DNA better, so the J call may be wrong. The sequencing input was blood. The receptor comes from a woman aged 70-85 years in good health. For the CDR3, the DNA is TGTGCCAGCAGCCAAGGACTAGCGGGGGGCGGAAACCTCTACGAGCAGTACTTC. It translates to CASSQGLAGGGNLYEQYF.